The present T cell receptor beta chain was sequenced within a study of blood T cell repertoires in COVID-19. J was trimmed by 8 bases and V by 0 bases; bases with no gene match: 6. Germline CDR1 and CDR2: SGHDN and FVKESK. The CDR3 loop spans 14 amino acids. Sequenced by immunoSEQ multiplex PCR; TCRdb stores in-frame clones only, minus some. The profile shows over 70,000 clones, approximately 86% of them singletons. The clonotype comes from a human donor in a cohort sampled during active COVID-19. The V and J genes are TRBV14 and TRBJ1-1, with 7 bases matching TRBD1. What was sequenced was peripheral blood. The CDR3 nucleotides are TGTGCCAGCAGCCAAGATTGGACAGGCTCCGAAGCTTTCTTT. It encodes CASSQDWTGSEAFF.